The 20 T cell receptor beta chains below all came from one sample that was sequenced in a study of T cells after yellow fever vaccination. TCRdb re-derived calls from the 5' RACE reads in MiXCR, one entry per CDR3 protein. The sample holds approximately 150,000 distinct CDR3 sequences, about a tenth seen once. The sample consisted of CD8+ T cells sorted from PBMCs, taken 45 days after the yellow fever booster vaccination. The receptors were sampled from a man between 18 and 29 years old who received the YFV17D yellow fever vaccine.

In its sample, this clonotype was seen many times. The chain has TRBV6-6 and TRBJ2-4, with unresolved D. Germline V gives CDR1 MNHNY, CDR2 SVGAGI (reference sequence). Trimming removed 5 bases at V and 7 bases at J, with 9 bases between. The CDR3 runs to 12 residues. CDR3 sequence reads: CASSPSPNIQYF. DNA for the CDR3: TGTGCCAGCAGTCCGAGTCCGAACATTCAGTACTTC.

The chain is built from TRBV27 and TRBJ2-5; D is ambiguous. The germline CDR1 and CDR2 sequences are MNHEY and SMNVEV (reference sequence). CDR3 size: 13 residues. Trimming left V 2 bases short and J 0 bases short, with 4 bases between. For the CDR3, the DNA is TGTGCCAGCAGTTTACACCACCAAGAGACCCAGTACTTC. Translating it yields CASSLHHQETQYF.

The J gene is TRBJ1-5, the V gene TRBV5-6, with 12 bases aligning to TRBD1. Unmatched junction bases numbered 11, after V lost 4 bases and J lost 0 bases. This CDR3 spans 19 amino acids. The germline V gene has CDR1 SGHDT and CDR2 YYEEEE. This chain's CDR3 is CASSPPPGQGANSNQPQHF. Written as DNA, the CDR3 is TGTGCCAGCAGCCCACCCCCGGGACAGGGGGCGAATAGCAATCAGCCCCAGCATTTT.

The V and J genes are TRBV5-1 and TRBJ2-3, with 9 bases lining up with TRBD2. Germline V gives CDR1 SGHRS, CDR2 YFSETQ. This CDR3 contains 15 residues. The V gene end was trimmed by 1 base and the J gene end by 2 bases; junction bases not matched to a gene: 2. CDR3 sequence reads: CASSLRLAATDTQYF. CDR3 bases: TGCGCCAGCAGCTTGCGACTAGCGGCCACAGATACGCAGTATTTT.

The CDR3 DNA is TGTGCCAGCAGCCGTAGCGGGGGGCCGAAGGGTAGTGAGCAGTTCTTC. Its protein is CASSRSGGPKGSEQFF. The chain uses TRBV25-1 and TRBJ2-1; TRBD2 matches 10 bases. CDR1 is MGHDK, CDR2 SYGVNS, per germline. The CDR3 has 16 residues. V was pared by 6 bases and J by 9 bases, with 14 bases of the junction left unmatched.

The V call is TRBV9, the J call TRBJ2-1, with TRBD2 matching over 16 bases. The V segment lost 3 bases and the J segment 4 bases; nucleotides outside the gene matches: 10. The CDR3 is 19 amino acids. The V gene's germline CDR1 is SGDLS and CDR2 YYNGEE. CDR3 sequence (DNA): TGTGCCAGCAGCGGACCCGGGACTAGCGGGGGGGCCAGTTACAATGAGCAGTTCTTC. The encoded protein is CASSGPGTSGGASYNEQFF.

This clonotype appeared a few times. The chain joins TRBV30 to TRBJ2-7; TRBD1 matches at 7 bases. This CDR3 spans 13 amino acids. Germline V gives CDR1 GTSNPN, CDR2 SVGIG (reference sequence). J was trimmed by 2 bases and V by 3 bases; bases with no gene match: 4. The CDR3: CAWSVGQPYEQYF. CDR3 coding DNA: TGTGCCTGGAGCGTGGGACAGCCCTACGAGCAGTACTTC.

This clonotype was counted only a few times. V usage is TRBV6-6 and J usage is TRBJ2-7; 9 bases agree with TRBD1. The length of the CDR3 is 15 residues. The germline CDR1 and CDR2 sequences are MNHNY and SVGAGI (reference sequence). V lost 2 bases, J lost 6 bases, and 8 bases stayed unmatched. The CDR3 sequence: CASSYLLTGGSEQYV. The CDR3 DNA reads TGTGCCAGCAGTTACCTCTTGACAGGGGGTAGCGAGCAGTACGTC.

The genes are TRBV7-8 and TRBJ2-2; 13 bases are shared with TRBD2. V shed 1 base, J shed 1 base, and the junction held 3 bases outside the gene matches. CDR1 and CDR2 (germline): SGHVS, FQNEAQ. This CDR3 contains 18 residues. The CDR3 nucleotides read TGTGCCAGCAGCTTAGGTGGACTAGCGGGAGTGAACACCGGGGAGCTGTTTTTT. Its protein is CASSLGGLAGVNTGELFF.

This clonotype was seen only a few times. The V and J genes are TRBV4-1 and TRBJ2-1; no reliable D call. From germline, CDR1 is MGHRA and CDR2 YSYEKL. This CDR3 region has 18 residues. V was shortened by 1 base and J by 1 base, with 17 bases between the two germline ends. CDR3 in amino acids: CASSQAPLTEGSYNEQFF. DNA of the CDR3: TGCGCCAGCAGCCAAGCCCCCCTGACGGAAGGTTCCTACAATGAGCAGTTCTTC.

This clonotype has just a few counts. The CDR3 protein is CASSQFGIPNTEAFF. In nucleotides, the CDR3 is TGTGCCAGCAGCCAATTTGGGATACCGAACACTGAAGCTTTCTTT. This chain links TRBV14 with TRBJ1-1, with no clear D. The germline CDR1 and CDR2 sequences are SGHDN and FVKESK. The CDR3 sequence is 15 residues long. V gave up 2 bases and J gave up 1 base, with 11 bases separating them.

The chain combines TRBV14 with TRBJ2-5, with TRBD2 matching over 8 bases. The germline V gene has CDR1 SGHDN and CDR2 FVKESK. The V gene end was trimmed by 1 base and the J gene end by 4 bases; junction bases not matched to a gene: 11. CDR3 size: 17 residues. CDR3 coding DNA: TGTGCCAGCAGCCAAGGCTTCGGACCCCGGGGGGGAGAGACCCAGTACTTC. Amino acids: CASSQGFGPRGGETQYF.

The chain is built from TRBV4-3 and TRBJ1-3; no firm D call. The germline V and J ends were trimmed by 0 bases and 0 bases, with 15 bases remaining between them. This CDR3 has 18 residues. Germline V gives CDR1 LGHNA, CDR2 YSLEER. The CDR3 region has the DNA TGCGCCAGCAGCCAAGAGTCCTTACGGAGTTTCTCTGGAAACACCATATATTTT. Its translation is CASSQESLRSFSGNTIYF.

The J gene is TRBJ1-5, the V gene TRBV4-3, with D unclear. This CDR3 is 16 amino acids long. V lost 0 bases to trimming and J lost 4 bases, with 13 bases between them. CDR1 LGHNA and CDR2 YSLEER come from the germline V gene. The CDR3 nucleotides are TGCGCCAGCAGCCAAGACCTGGGCTACGCTAATCAGCCCCAGCATTTT. Translated: CASSQDLGYANQPQHF.

The chain uses TRBV27 and TRBJ1-2, with D perhaps TRBD1 (6 bases). The V end lost 3 bases, the J end lost 8 bases, and 13 bases lay between the germline ends. CDR3 size: 13 residues. Germline lookup yields CDR1 MNHEY and CDR2 SMNVEV (reference sequence). CDR3 residues: CASSLGRGGGYTF. DNA for the CDR3: TGTGCCAGCAGTTTGGGCAGGGGAGGAGGCTACACCTTC.

This clonotype was detected a few times. V usage is TRBV7-2 and J usage is TRBJ1-4, with 9 bases matching TRBD1. This CDR3 contains 16 residues. After removal of 3 bases from V and 5 bases from J, the junction contained 7 bases not matched to a gene. Per the germline V gene, CDR1 is SGHTA and CDR2 is FQGNSA. CDR3 protein: CASSFPGTGINEKLFF. CDR3 DNA: TGTGCCAGCAGCTTCCCCGGGACAGGGATAAATGAAAAACTGTTTTTT.

The CDR3 DNA follows: TGTGCCAGCAGCTTGACAGGGCAGGGCACTGAAGCTTTCTTT. Residues: CASSLTGQGTEAFF. The gene calls are TRBV7-9 and TRBJ1-1; 7 positions match TRBD1. Germline CDR1 SEHNR, CDR2 FQNEAQ (reference sequence). After removal of 3 bases from V and 4 bases from J, the junction contained 5 bases not matched to a gene. This CDR3 spans 14 amino acids.

This clonotype was seen a handful of times. The rearrangement links TRBV7-3 to TRBJ2-1; D is uncertain. The CDR3 runs 16 residues. Between the trimmed V and J ends, which lost 5 bases and 0 bases, there was a span of 14 bases. Germline CDR1 and CDR2: SGHTA and FQGTGA. This CDR3 reads CASSLNRLNSYNEQFF. CDR3 DNA: TGTGCCAGCAGCCTAAACCGGCTAAACTCCTACAATGAGCAGTTCTTC.

This clonotype was counted between two and nine times. V is TRBV6-5 and J is TRBJ1-6; no clear D. Deletions cut 6 bases from V and 7 bases from J, with 16 bases between. The CDR3 is made up of 15 amino acids. Germline values: CDR1 MNHEY, CDR2 SVGAGI. CDR3 residues: CASSPMEGSNSPLHF. CDR3 nucleotide sequence: TGTGCCAGCAGCCCTATGGAAGGATCCAATTCACCCCTCCACTTT.

The genes are TRBV6-1 and TRBJ1-2; D remains ambiguous. V was trimmed by 2 bases and J by 3 bases, leaving 13 bases between them. Germline assignment: CDR1 MNHNS and CDR2 SASEGT. There are 15 residues in the CDR3. The CDR3 DNA follows: TGTGCCAGCAGTGAACCCCCCGGGTGGCACTATGGCTACACCTTC. Residues: CASSEPPGWHYGYTF.